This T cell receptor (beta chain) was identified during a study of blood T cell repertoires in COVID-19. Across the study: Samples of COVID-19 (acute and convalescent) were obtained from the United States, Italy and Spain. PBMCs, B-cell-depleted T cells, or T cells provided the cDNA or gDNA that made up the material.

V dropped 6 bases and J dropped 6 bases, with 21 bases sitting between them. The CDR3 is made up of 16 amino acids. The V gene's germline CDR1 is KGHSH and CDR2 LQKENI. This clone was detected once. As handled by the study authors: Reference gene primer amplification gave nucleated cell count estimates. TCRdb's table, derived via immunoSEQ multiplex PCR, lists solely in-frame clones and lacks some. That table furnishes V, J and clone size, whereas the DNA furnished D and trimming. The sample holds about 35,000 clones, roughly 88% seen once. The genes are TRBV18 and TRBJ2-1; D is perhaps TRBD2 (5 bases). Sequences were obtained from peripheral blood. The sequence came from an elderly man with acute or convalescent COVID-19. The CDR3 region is CASSYLGKPGSNEQFF. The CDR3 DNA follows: TGTGCCAGCTCCTACCTGGGGAAACCGGGGTCCAATGAGCAGTTCTTC.